This T cell receptor (beta chain) is drawn from a study of metastatic and nonmetastatic thyroid tumors. Patients were all untreated before their thyroid surgery. From the PCR reads, TCRdb re-called clones with MiXCR. The data show 15,000 to 25,000 clones, about 35% seen once. Germline CDR1 MNHNS, CDR2 SASEGT. Both ends counted, the CDR3 spans 11 residues. On this clone itself: The DNA is omitted, as the CDR3 cannot be located on it reliably, and the CDR3 follows TCRdb's listing.

Sequencing was performed on tumor tissue. This sequence joins TRBV6-1 and TRBJ1-2; the D call in the table, TRBD1, was not verified against the DNA. This clonotype was obtained from a female donor with papillary thyroid cancer or a benign thyroid nodule (not recorded which). Some clones in this sample may be carry-over from other donors' samples. The CDR3 protein is CASSAWGAGTF.